The 4 T cell receptor beta chains below were found in one sample sequenced in a study of blood T cell repertoires in COVID-19. The protocol was immunoSEQ multiplex PCR, while the TCRdb copy is restricted to in-frame clones and leaves out a portion. The sample has approximately 100,000 clones, 86% seen once. Sequencing used peripheral blood. These receptors all come from a man aged 50 to 59 with acute or convalescent COVID-19.

The gene calls are TRBV28 and TRBJ1-5; the D is unclear. Trimming left V 3 bases short and J 0 bases short, with 9 bases between. This CDR3 comprises 15 residues. The germline CDR1 and CDR2 sequences are MDHEN and SYDVKM. This CDR3 is CASSLLTSSNQPQHF. The DNA of the CDR3 is TGTGCCAGCAGTTTGCTGACAAGTAGCAATCAGCCCCAGCATTTT. The full variable domain, its missing parts supplied by reference TRBV28 and TRBJ1-5, is DVKVTQSSRYLVKRTGEKVFLECVQDMDHENMFWYRQDPGLGLRLIYFSYDVKMKEKGDIPEGYSVSREKKERFSLILESASTNQTSMYLCASSLLTSSNQPQHFGDGTRLSIL.

The gene calls are TRBV2 and TRBJ1-6; the match to TRBD1 covers 11 bases. The length of the CDR3 is 17 residues. The V gene's germline CDR1 is SNHLY and CDR2 FYNNEI. V lost 5 bases and J lost 6; bases outside the gene matches: 9. This chain's CDR3 is CASSIGTGGYGNSPLHF. CDR3 coding DNA: TGTGCCAGCAGTATCGGGACAGGGGGATATGGTAATTCACCCCTCCACTTT.

The V and J genes are TRBV7-6 and TRBJ2-1, with TRBD2 matching over 10 bases. CDR3 length: 16 amino acids. With 2 bases clipped from V and 7 bases from J, the junction kept 8 bases outside the gene matches. The germline V gene encodes CDR1 SGHVS and CDR2 FNYEAQ. Here the CDR3 reads CASSLTSGIAGNEQFF. CDR3 nucleotides: TGTGCCAGCAGCTTAACTAGCGGGATCGCAGGGAATGAGCAGTTCTTC.

This clone was counted a few times. For the CDR3, the DNA is TGTGCCAGCACGACAGGGGGTGGCGAGCAGTACTTC. This sequence encodes CASTTGGGEQYF. V gene TRBV5-6 combines with J gene TRBJ2-7; the match to TRBD1 covers 9 bases. The germline CDR1 and CDR2 sequences are SGHDT and YYEEEE. This CDR3 is built from 12 residues. The V and J ends lost 6 bases and 6 bases, in that order; junction bases with no gene match: 4. The variable domain in full, completed from reference TRBV5-6 and TRBJ2-7, reads DAGVTQSPTHLIKTRGQQVTLRCSPKSGHDTVSWYQQALGQGPQFIFQYYEEEERQRGNFPDRFSGHQFPNYSSELNVNALLLGDSALYLCASTTGGGEQYFGPGTRLTVT.